This T cell receptor beta chain originates from a study of cytomegalovirus exposure and HLA in healthy donors. General study points: Researchers had no immune exposure information except CMV serostatus available. In vitro, a few CMV-associated chains proved specific for CMV antigens. Most of the TCR beta V segments (in an earlier analysis) were productive either about 87% or about 30% of the time. TCR beta V- and J-gene trimming was later associated with a missense DCLRE1C variant.

Vbeta (60) and Jbeta (13) primers were used in the PCR. Some clones are missing from TCRdb's copy, which holds only in-frame ones; the method was immunoSEQ multiplex PCR. Of about 160,000 clones listed, 82% are singletons. This clone was seen once. Its antigen is currently unknown. This clonotype was sampled from a girl aged 2 to 9 in good health and CMV-seropositive. Source material: PBMCs.

CDR3 sequence: CASSRLRGTNQPQHF. For the CDR3, the DNA is TGTGCCAGCAGTCGTCTCCGAGGTACGAATCAGCCCCAGCATTTT. The rearrangement links TRBV28 to TRBJ1-5; no clear D gene. The CDR3 is 15 amino acids. V was pared by 5 bases and J by 4 bases, with 15 bases between. Germline V gene sequence: CDR1 MDHEN, CDR2 SYDVKM.